A selection of T cell receptor beta chains follows, all from one sample in a study of high-grade serous ovarian cancer treatment subgroups. Clones were read by immunoSEQ multiplex PCR, and TCRdb kept only the in-frame ones, dropping some. In the table there are a few thousand clones, roughly 80% of which are singletons. The sequenced sample was tumor tissue. The receptors originated from a human donor with high-grade serous ovarian cancer. CDR3s leave out the opening cysteine and the closing phenylalanine or tryptophan. The listing skips clone size in some rows; elsewhere it reads once, few, many or a size class.

cdr3_aa: ASSPGGHKQETQY
clone_size: NA
j_call: TRBJ2-5
v_call: TRBV4-1

cdr3_aa: ASSLSTGGSYEQY
clone_size: NA
j_call: TRBJ2-7
v_call: TRBV28

cdr3_aa: ASSPGHNEQF
clone_size: NA
j_call: TRBJ2-1
v_call: TRBV4-2

cdr3_aa: ASSIGDSPYEQY
clone_size: NA
j_call: TRBJ2-7
v_call: TRBV5-6

cdr3_aa: SVAQGGWQETQY
clone_size: NA
j_call: TRBJ2-5
v_call: TRBV29-1

cdr3_aa: ASSRPGQGITEAF
clone_size: NA
j_call: TRBJ1-1
v_call: TRBV25-1

cdr3_aa: ASSFPEGLETQY
clone_size: NA
j_call: TRBJ2-5
v_call: TRBV5-5

cdr3_aa: AISPGLASPSTDTQY
clone_size: NA
j_call: TRBJ2-3
v_call: TRBV10-3

cdr3_aa: ASSMPPAGNTEAF
clone_size: NA
j_call: TRBJ1-1
v_call: TRBV19

cdr3_aa: ASSLDTEGYGYT
clone_size: few
j_call: TRBJ1-2
v_call: TRBV5-1

cdr3_aa: ASSAARGSTGELF
clone_size: NA
j_call: TRBJ2-2
v_call: TRBV7-2

cdr3_aa: ASSVEGRSTDTQY
clone_size: NA
j_call: TRBJ2-3
v_call: TRBV9

cdr3_aa: ASSYPGEQANYGYT
clone_size: NA
j_call: TRBJ1-2
v_call: TRBV21-1

cdr3_aa: ASLKVGGESTGELF
clone_size: NA
j_call: TRBJ2-2
v_call: TRBV5-4

cdr3_aa: ASSRRLSGVAGTGELF
clone_size: NA
j_call: TRBJ2-2
v_call: TRBV5-6